This T cell receptor (beta chain) stems from a study of cytomegalovirus exposure and HLA in healthy donors. Study-level points and caveats: Per a later analysis, 16,951 TCR beta sequences showed association with HLA alleles at 0.05 false discovery rate. A later analysis, which compared TCR beta chains of equal frequency, found the HLA-associated ones more clonally expanded. There were some V segments, including TRBV6-2 and TRBV6-3, excluded as indistinguishable. Reports state that TCR beta sequences accurately predicted most subjects' HLA-A and HLA-B alleles.

Concerning this clone: Its antigen is still unknown.

The CDR3 runs 14 residues. The V end was cut by 6 bases, the J end by 2 bases, with 12 bases between. Per germline, CDR1 MRHNA and CDR2 SNTAGT. Primers for the PCR totalled 60 Vbeta and 13 Jbeta. Assay: immunoSEQ multiplex PCR; the TCRdb copy retains only in-frame clones and omits some. The sample holds 100,000 to 150,000 clones. The V call is TRBV6-4, the J call TRBJ2-3; D is ambiguous. The source of this sequence is a woman aged 40-49 years in good health and CMV-seropositive. What was sequenced was PBMCs. The CDR3 spells CASRQEGDTDTQYF. CDR3 DNA sequence: TGTGCCAGCAGGCAAGAAGGAGACACAGATACGCAGTATTTT.